This record covers a single TCR beta chain. This sample was included in a study of blood T cells in healthy people across ages. The germline V and J ends were trimmed by 5 bases and 9 bases, with 17 bases remaining between them. Per the germline V gene, CDR1 is SGHTA and CDR2 is FQGNSA. There are 14 residues in the CDR3. A sample-barcoded 5' primer and a J-beta primer mix were used in a second PCR of roughly 7 to 11 cycles. Tags on each cDNA molecule came from a template-switch adaptor with 12 random nucleotides. Each sample yielded at least 2.5 million CDR3-containing paired-end reads. TCRdb recomputed calls from the 5' RACE reads with MiXCR, one row per CDR3 protein. Here the sample spans about 1.4 million distinct CDR3 sequences, 45% to 70% being singletons.

Material: blood. The TCR sequence derives from a man aged 18-30 years in good health. The chain links TRBV7-2 to TRBJ1-5; no clear D gene. The CDR3 loop is CASSQDPGRWPQHF. The CDR3 DNA follows: TGTGCCAGCAGCCAGGACCCCGGTCGATGGCCCCAGCATTTT. The full variable domain, its missing parts supplied by reference TRBV7-2 and TRBJ1-5, is GAGVSQSPSNKVTEKGKDVELRCDPISGHTALYWYRQSLGQGLEFLIYFQGNSAPDKSGLPSDRFSAERTGGSVSTLTIQRTQQEDSAVYLCASSQDPGRWPQHFGDGTRLSIL.